This is a list of T cell receptor beta chains from one sample in a study of blood T cell repertoires in COVID-19. Sequencing was performed with immunoSEQ multiplex PCR; in TCRdb, only in-frame clones are kept and a portion is missing. Of around 100,000 clones listed, about 83% are singletons. The sequencing input was peripheral blood. The receptors were gathered from a human donor in a cohort sampled during active COVID-19. CDR3s include the opening cysteine and the closing phenylalanine or tryptophan. A D gene is named only where the DNA matches it firmly. The listing skips clone size in some rows; elsewhere it reads once, few, many or a size class.

TRBJ1-1 | - | TRBD1 | TRBV6-6 | TGTGCCACCTCAAAGGGACAGGGGAACACTGAAGCTTTCTTT | CATSKGQGNTEAFF
TRBJ2-7 | - | TRBD1 | TRBV7-2 | TGTGCCAGCAGCTTAACAGGGGGGACTTACGAGCAGTACTTC | CASSLTGGTYEQYF
TRBJ1-2 | - | TRBD1 | TRBV19 | TGTGCCAGTAGCCATACAGGGGGTAACTATGGCTACACCTTC | CASSHTGGNYGYTF
TRBJ1-2 | - | - | TRBV27 | TGTGCCAGCAGTTTTGCAGGGGATGGCTACACCTTC | CASSFAGDGYTF
TRBJ2-7 | - | - | TRBV7-2 | TGTGCCAGCAGCTCTATCCCCCGAAGCGAGCAGTACTTC | CASSSIPRSEQYF
TRBJ1-1 | - | - | TRBV2 | TGTGCCAGCAGCCCAGGGACTGCGAACACTGAAGCTTTCTTT | CASSPGTANTEAFF
TRBJ2-3 | - | TRBD2 | TRBV19 | TGTGCCAGTAGTACCCTTAGCGGGATAGCAGATACGCAGTATTTT | CASSTLSGIADTQYF
TRBJ2-7 | - | - | TRBV18 | TGTGCCAGCTCACCAGGGGAGGTCGAGCAGTACTTC | CASSPGEVEQYF
TRBJ2-5 | - | TRBD2 | TRBV18 | TGTGCCAGCTCACCACGCTACTCCGGACTAGCGGGAGAAGAGACCCAGTACTTC | CASSPRYSGLAGEETQYF
TRBJ2-7 | - | - | TRBV5-1 | TGCGCCAGCAGCCGAATGGACAGCTACTCCTACGAGCAGTACTTC | CASSRMDSYSYEQYF
TRBJ2-7 | - | TRBD1 | TRBV5-1 | TGCGCCAGCAGTTGGCCCCGGACAGGGGATCCCTACGAGCAGTACTTC | CASSWPRTGDPYEQYF
TRBJ1-6 | - | - | TRBV2 | TGTGCCAGCAGGCTAGGGGGGGGCAATAATTCACCCCTCCACTTT | CASRLGGGNNSPLHF
TRBJ2-7 | - | - | TRBV6-5 | TGTGCCAGCAGTTCCCTTTCCCGACAACCTTACGAGCAGTACTTC | CASSSLSRQPYEQYF
TRBJ2-3 | - | - | TRBV30 | TGTGCCTGGAGTGTAGGCGGGGTACTCACAGATACGCAGTATTTT | CAWSVGGVLTDTQYF
TRBJ2-1 | once | - | TRBV29-1 | TGCAGCGTTTCCGGGGACACGGGGGGCTGGAACAATGAGCAGTTCTTC | CSVSGDTGGWNNEQFF
TRBJ2-7 | - | - | TRBV6-6 | TGTGCCAGCACCGCACAGGGTAAAAGGTACGAGCAGTACTTC | CASTAQGKRYEQYF
TRBJ1-2 | - | - | TRBV10-3 | TGTGCCATCAGTGAGGGGGGGAATGGCTACACCTTC | CAISEGGNGYTF
TRBJ2-3 | - | - | TRBV11-3 | TGTGCCAGCAGCCAGACTGGAAGCACAGATACGCAGTATTTT | CASSQTGSTDTQYF
TRBJ2-2 | few | - | TRBV2 | TGTGCCAGCAGTGAAGCCCCTACCCAGGGCACCGGGGAGCTGTTTTTT | CASSEAPTQGTGELFF
TRBJ2-3 | few | TRBD2 | TRBV30 | TGTGCCTGGCACGGCGGGAGGGCCACAGATACGCAGTATTTT | CAWHGGRATDTQYF
TRBJ2-1 | - | TRBD1 | TRBV7-2 | TGTGCCAGCAGCAGAGGGGGACAGGGTTCGAATGAGCAGTTCTTC | CASSRGGQGSNEQFF
TRBJ1-1 | - | - | TRBV5-1 | TGCGCCAGCAGCTCCATGAACACTGAAGCTTTCTTT | CASSSMNTEAFF
TRBJ2-7 | - | TRBD1 | TRBV5-4 | TGTGCCAGCAGCTTGGAGGGGACAGGGTCCTACGAGCAGTACTTC | CASSLEGTGSYEQYF
TRBJ2-6 | once | - | TRBV11-2 | TGTGCCAGCAGCCAACATGCAGGGTCTGGGGCCAACGTCCTGACTTTC | CASSQHAGSGANVLTF
TRBJ2-7 | - | TRBD2 | TRBV19 | TGTGCCAGTAGTATTCGACTAGCGGGAGCCTACGAGCAGTACTTC | CASSIRLAGAYEQYF
TRBJ1-2 | - | TRBD1 | TRBV9 | TGTGCCAGCAGCGTTTTGGGACAGGGCTCCCACTACACCTTC | CASSVLGQGSHYTF
TRBJ1-6 | - | TRBD1 | TRBV19 | TGTGCCAGTAGTACCTGGGACAGGGGCACTAATAATTCACCCCTCCACTTT | CASSTWDRGTNNSPLHF
TRBJ2-1 | - | - | TRBV13 | TGTGCCAGCAGCTCAGCCACGACAGGCCTCTCCTACAATGAGCAGTTCTTC | CASSSATTGLSYNEQFF
TRBJ1-6 | - | - | TRBV6-5 | TGTGCCAGCAGTTACTCGACTGGGGCCGGTTCACCCCTCCACTTT | CASSYSTGAGSPLHF
TRBJ2-7 | - | - | TRBV19 | TGTGCCAGTAGCGCGGGTGAGCCTATCCGCGAGCAGTACTTC | CASSAGEPIREQYF
TRBJ2-6 | - | - | TRBV12-3/TRBV12-4 | TGTGCCATCATTTCTGGGGCCAACGTCCTGACTTTC | CAIISGANVLTF
TRBJ1-5 | - | - | TRBV10-3 | TGTGCCATCAGTGCCCAGATAGGGGATCAGCCCCAGCATTTT | CAISAQIGDQPQHF
TRBJ1-2 | once | - | TRBV6-2/TRBV6-3 | TGTGCCAGCAGCCCGTTGGGAGCTACCTATGGCTACACCTTC | CASSPLGATYGYTF
TRBJ2-5 | - | - | TRBV18 | TGTGCCAGCCTAAGGAGTCTCCAAGAGACCCAGTACTTC | CASLRSLQETQYF
TRBJ2-1 | - | - | TRBV11-3 | TGTGCCAGCAGCTTAACCGGAGATGAGCAGTTCTTC | CASSLTGDEQFF
TRBJ2-7 | - | - | TRBV19 | TGTGCCAGTAGTATCGGGTCCGAGGGCTACGAGCAGTACTTC | CASSIGSEGYEQYF
TRBJ2-1 | - | - | TRBV6-2/TRBV6-3 | TGTGCCAGCAGTCGTTTACCCCCGGGACAACCTTACAATGAGCAGTTCTTC | CASSRLPPGQPYNEQFF
TRBJ2-5 | once | - | TRBV7-8 | TGTGCCAGCAGTTACGGTAATGCGAACCCCCAAGAGACCCAGTACTTC | CASSYGNANPQETQYF
TRBJ1-4 | - | - | TRBV19 | TGTGCCAGTCGGAACCAGGGCAACGAAAAACTGTTTTTT | CASRNQGNEKLFF
TRBJ1-2 | - | - | TRBV6-6 | TGTGCCACCGTCGAGAAATCCGTTAACTATGGCTACACCTTC | CATVEKSVNYGYTF
TRBJ1-2 | - | TRBD1 | TRBV28 | TGTGCCAGCAGCCCCACCGGGACAGGGAACTATGGCTACACCTTC | CASSPTGTGNYGYTF
TRBJ2-3 | - | - | TRBV5-5 | TGTGCCAGCAGCTCGACAGGATCCACAGATACGCAGTATTTT | CASSSTGSTDTQYF
TRBJ2-3 | - | TRBD2 | TRBV7-2 | TGTGCCAGCAGCTTCCTAGCGGGCCTCAAGGATACGCAGTATTTT | CASSFLAGLKDTQYF
TRBJ1-5 | - | - | TRBV3-1/TRBV3-2 | TGTGCCAGCAGCCAATCTGGTAGCTCTCCCCAGCATTTT | CASSQSGSSPQHF
TRBJ2-5 | - | - | TRBV7-9 | TGTGCCAGCAGCCAGGGGCTAGAGACCCAGTACTTC | CASSQGLETQYF
TRBJ2-7 | - | TRBD2 | TRBV5-4 | TGTGCCAGCAGCGTGGATAGCGGGAGGGCCCACGAGCAGTACTTC | CASSVDSGRAHEQYF
TRBJ2-1 | - | TRBD2 | TRBV10-1 | TGCGCCAGCAGTGAGGGACTAGCGGGAGTGTGGAATGAGCAGTTCTTC | CASSEGLAGVWNEQFF
TRBJ2-3 | - | - | TRBV9 | TGTGCCAGCAGCCTCGTGGGAGTGAGGACAGATACGCAGTATTTT | CASSLVGVRTDTQYF
TRBJ1-1 | - | TRBD1 | TRBV20-1 | TGCAGTGCCGGGGACAGCACTGAAGCTTTCTTT | CSAGDSTEAFF
TRBJ2-1 | - | - | TRBV6-4 | TGTGCCAGCAGTAATCGGGGGGACACCTACAATGAGCAGTTCTTC | CASSNRGDTYNEQFF
TRBJ2-5 | - | TRBD2 | TRBV27 | TGTGCCAGCAAAGAAGCCGGCGGGGGGGCCGGAGAGACCCAGTACTTC | CASKEAGGGAGETQYF